This is a list of T cell receptor beta chains from one sample in a study of blood T cell repertoires in COVID-19. The data were produced by immunoSEQ multiplex PCR, yet TCRdb's version contains in-frame clones alone and is incomplete. The sample carries approximately 470,000 clones, 87% recorded once. Sequencing was performed on PBMCs or T cells enriched from blood (not recorded which). The receptors were gathered from a young woman who had recovered from COVID-19. CDR3s include the opening cysteine and the closing phenylalanine or tryptophan. A D gene is named only where the DNA matches it firmly. For some rows the clone size is stated as once, few or many, or as a class when expanded; others skip it.

J: TRBJ1-1
V: TRBV3-1/TRBV3-2
D: .
size: .
CDR3: CASSRRGYTEAFF
DNA: TGTGCCAGCAGCCGGAGGGGTTACACTGAAGCTTTCTTT

J: TRBJ1-6
V: TRBV27
D: TRBD1
size: .
CDR3: CASSAFAGTGNSPLHF
DNA: TGTGCCAGCAGTGCCTTTGCCGGGACAGGGAATTCACCCCTCCACTTT

J: TRBJ1-5
V: TRBV20-1
D: TRBD1
size: .
CDR3: CSASRGPNQPQHF
DNA: TGCAGTGCTAGTAGGGGGCCCAATCAGCCCCAGCATTTT

J: TRBJ2-3
V: TRBV7-8
D: TRBD1
size: .
CDR3: CASSFGQGADTQYF
DNA: TGTGCCAGCAGCTTCGGACAGGGGGCGGATACGCAGTATTTT

J: TRBJ2-6
V: TRBV10-3
D: .
size: .
CDR3: CATGWSPSGANVLTF
DNA: TGTGCCACCGGATGGAGCCCCTCTGGGGCCAACGTCCTGACTTTC

J: TRBJ1-2
V: TRBV7-8
D: .
size: .
CDR3: CASSPGTLLGGYTF
DNA: TGTGCCAGCAGCCCTGGGACACTACTTGGGGGCTACACCTTC

J: TRBJ2-7
V: TRBV28
D: .
size: .
CDR3: CASRPPGSGYEQYF
DNA: TGTGCCAGCAGGCCCCCAGGTTCTGGATACGAGCAGTACTTC

J: TRBJ1-1
V: TRBV28
D: .
size: .
CDR3: CASTLGGEGLWNTEAFF
DNA: TGTGCCAGCACCCTCGGGGGGGAAGGTTTATGGAACACTGAAGCTTTCTTT

J: TRBJ1-1
V: TRBV7-9
D: .
size: .
CDR3: CASSLETGSVSEAFF
DNA: TGTGCCAGCAGCTTAGAAACTGGTAGTGTCTCTGAAGCTTTCTTT

J: TRBJ2-1
V: TRBV4-2
D: .
size: .
CDR3: CASSQDPEITYNEQFF
DNA: TGTGCCAGCAGCCAAGATCCGGAGATTACCTACAATGAGCAGTTCTTC

J: TRBJ1-2
V: TRBV18
D: .
size: .
CDR3: CASSPRAEGGYTF
DNA: TGTGCCAGCTCACCACGGGCAGAAGGCGGCTACACCTTC

J: TRBJ2-5
V: TRBV5-5
D: .
size: .
CDR3: CASSLGGTGGREETQYF
DNA: TGTGCCAGCAGCTTGGGCGGGACGGGGGGCCGCGAAGAGACCCAGTACTTC

J: TRBJ2-7
V: TRBV10-2
D: .
size: .
CDR3: CASSESLSYEQYF
DNA: TGCGCCAGCAGTGAGTCTCTATCCTACGAGCAGTACTTC

J: TRBJ1-2
V: TRBV6-5
D: .
size: .
CDR3: CASTSAGDLNYGYTF
DNA: TGTGCCAGCACCTCGGCGGGGGACTTAAACTATGGCTACACCTTC

J: TRBJ2-2
V: TRBV9
D: TRBD2
size: .
CDR3: CASSVGLAGYNTGELFF
DNA: TGTGCCAGCAGCGTAGGACTAGCGGGGTATAACACCGGGGAGCTGTTTTTT

J: TRBJ2-6
V: TRBV30
D: .
size: .
CDR3: CAWSQGFSGANVLTF
DNA: TGTGCCTGGAGTCAGGGTTTCTCTGGGGCCAACGTCCTGACTTTC

J: TRBJ2-2
V: TRBV28
D: .
size: .
CDR3: CASSPLRLANPGAGELFF
DNA: TGTGCCAGCAGTCCTCTTCGTTTGGCCAACCCAGGCGCCGGGGAGCTGTTTTTT

J: TRBJ1-5
V: TRBV6-2/TRBV6-3
D: TRBD1
size: .
CDR3: CASSYLGQGGQPQHF
DNA: TGTGCCAGCAGTTACTTGGGGCAGGGGGGTCAGCCCCAGCATTTT

J: TRBJ1-1
V: TRBV10-1
D: TRBD1
size: .
CDR3: CASSEYGQAEAFF
DNA: TGCGCCAGCAGTGAGTACGGACAGGCTGAAGCTTTCTTT

J: TRBJ1-1
V: TRBV7-9
D: TRBD1
size: .
CDR3: CASSQQGQANTEAFF
DNA: TGTGCCAGCAGCCAACAGGGGCAAGCTAACACTGAAGCTTTCTTT

J: TRBJ1-1
V: TRBV18
D: TRBD1
size: .
CDR3: CASSPTGDRANTEAFF
DNA: TGTGCCAGCTCACCTACAGGGGATCGGGCGAACACTGAAGCTTTCTTT

J: TRBJ1-6
V: TRBV12-5
D: .
size: .
CDR3: CASGLMEANNSPLHF
DNA: TGTGCTAGTGGTTTGATGGAGGCCAATAATTCACCCCTCCACTTT

J: TRBJ2-3
V: TRBV6-5
D: TRBD2
size: .
CDR3: CASRTSGEEDTQYF
DNA: TGTGCCAGCAGGACTAGCGGGGAGGAGGATACGCAGTATTTT

J: TRBJ1-1
V: TRBV18
D: .
size: .
CDR3: CASSRPDLNTEAFF
DNA: TGTGCCAGCTCACGTCCGGACTTGAACACTGAAGCTTTCTTT

J: TRBJ2-5
V: TRBV10-1
D: TRBD1
size: .
CDR3: CASMRDRVLSQTETQYF
DNA: TGCGCCAGCATGCGTGACAGGGTTCTTTCTCAAACGGAGACCCAGTACTTC

J: TRBJ2-2
V: TRBV7-9
D: TRBD1
size: .
CDR3: CASSPTGGYTGELFF
DNA: TGTGCCAGCAGCCCCACAGGGGGCTACACCGGGGAGCTGTTTTTT

J: TRBJ1-1
V: TRBV6-5
D: .
size: .
CDR3: CASSYSIKGTEAFF
DNA: TGTGCCAGCAGTTATTCGATAAAGGGGACTGAAGCTTTCTTT

J: TRBJ2-3
V: TRBV7-3
D: TRBD1
size: few
CDR3: CASIGQGRDTQYF
DNA: TGTGCCAGCATTGGACAGGGTAGAGATACGCAGTATTTT

J: TRBJ2-3
V: TRBV12-3/TRBV12-4
D: .
size: .
CDR3: CASSTRHADTQYF
DNA: TGTGCCAGCAGTACAAGACATGCAGATACGCAGTATTTT

J: TRBJ2-2
V: TRBV7-9
D: .
size: .
CDR3: CASDLEGGAPETGELFF
DNA: TGTGCCAGCGATCTCGAAGGGGGGGCGCCAGAAACCGGGGAGCTGTTTTTT

J: TRBJ1-2
V: TRBV6-5
D: .
size: .
CDR3: CASREVGGANYGYTF
DNA: TGTGCCAGCAGAGAGGTCGGGGGGGCGAACTATGGCTACACCTTC

J: TRBJ1-6
V: TRBV6-5
D: TRBD1
size: .
CDR3: CASTLGTVGSSPLHF
DNA: TGTGCCAGCACTTTAGGGACAGTTGGGAGTTCACCCCTCCACTTT

J: TRBJ1-6
V: TRBV25-1
D: .
size: .
CDR3: CASSGDLGRASYNSPLHF
DNA: TGTGCCAGCAGTGGGGACCTAGGGAGGGCCTCCTATAATTCACCCCTCCACTTT

J: TRBJ1-2
V: TRBV4-1
D: TRBD1
size: .
CDR3: CASSQGDSPYFNYGYTF
DNA: TGCGCCAGCAGCCAAGGGGACAGCCCCTACTTTAACTATGGCTACACCTTC

J: TRBJ2-3
V: TRBV7-9
D: .
size: .
CDR3: CASSPARIVETSTDTQYF
DNA: TGTGCCAGCAGCCCCGCCCGGATAGTCGAGACTAGCACAGATACGCAGTATTTT

J: TRBJ1-5
V: TRBV5-8
D: TRBD1
size: few
CDR3: CASSHSGTGASQPQHF
DNA: TGTGCCAGCAGCCATTCCGGGACAGGGGCGTCTCAGCCCCAGCATTTT

J: TRBJ1-1
V: TRBV9
D: .
size: .
CDR3: CASSVRGTEAFF
DNA: TGTGCCAGCAGCGTAAGGGGCACTGAAGCTTTCTTT

J: TRBJ2-2
V: TRBV19
D: TRBD1
size: .
CDR3: CASSRTGGNTGELFF
DNA: TGTGCCAGTAGTAGGACAGGGGGGAACACCGGGGAGCTGTTTTTT

J: TRBJ1-2
V: TRBV30
D: .
size: .
CDR3: CAWSVTDSNTF
DNA: TGTGCCTGGAGTGTAACAGATAGTAACACCTTC

J: TRBJ1-1
V: TRBV30
D: .
size: .
CDR3: CAWNQGLGTEAFF
DNA: TGTGCCTGGAATCAGGGGCTGGGCACTGAAGCTTTCTTT

J: TRBJ2-7
V: TRBV19
D: .
size: .
CDR3: CASSLQVSIYEQYF
DNA: TGTGCCAGTAGCCTACAGGTATCGATCTACGAGCAGTACTTC

J: TRBJ1-2
V: TRBV5-5
D: TRBD1
size: .
CDR3: CASSFGQGRNYGYTF
DNA: TGTGCCAGCAGCTTCGGACAGGGGAGAAACTATGGCTACACCTTC

J: TRBJ2-7
V: TRBV11-3
D: .
size: .
CDR3: CASSSSTGSYEQYF
DNA: TGTGCCAGCAGCTCGTCGACAGGCTCCTACGAGCAGTACTTC

J: TRBJ2-7
V: TRBV6-5
D: .
size: .
CDR3: CASEVGLGFYEQYF
DNA: TGTGCCAGCGAAGTGGGACTTGGCTTCTACGAGCAGTACTTC

J: TRBJ1-4
V: TRBV9
D: .
size: .
CDR3: CASSVLTSGEKLFF
DNA: TGTGCCAGCAGCGTACTTACCAGCGGCGAAAAACTGTTTTTT

J: TRBJ1-3
V: TRBV6-6
D: .
size: .
CDR3: CASSIGGVGNTIYF
DNA: TGTGCCAGCAGCATCGGGGGGGTCGGAAACACCATATATTTT

J: TRBJ1-2
V: TRBV28
D: TRBD1
size: once
CDR3: CASSLQGEGFPYGYTF
DNA: TGTGCCAGCAGTCTGCAGGGGGAAGGATTCCCCTATGGCTACACCTTC

J: TRBJ2-2
V: TRBV9
D: .
size: few
CDR3: CASSVEGAGTGELFF
DNA: TGTGCCAGCAGCGTGGAGGGGGCGGGCACCGGGGAGCTGTTTTTT

J: TRBJ1-3
V: TRBV5-4
D: .
size: .
CDR3: CASSLGGGQGLSGNTIYF
DNA: TGTGCCAGCAGCTTGGGAGGAGGGCAGGGCTTATCTGGAAACACCATATATTTT

J: TRBJ2-3
V: TRBV5-4
D: TRBD2
size: .
CDR3: CASSQPAGGPDTQYF
DNA: TGTGCCAGCAGCCAGCCAGCGGGGGGGCCAGATACGCAGTATTTT

J: TRBJ1-2
V: TRBV5-1
D: .
size: few
CDR3: CASSLRADSRPVENGYTF
DNA: TGCGCCAGCAGCTTGCGGGCGGACTCCCGTCCGGTCGAAAATGGCTACACCTTC

J: TRBJ1-3
V: TRBV12-3/TRBV12-4
D: .
size: .
CDR3: CASTNSGNTIYF
DNA: TGTGCCAGCACCAACTCTGGAAACACCATATATTTT

J: TRBJ2-7
V: TRBV29-1
D: .
size: .
CDR3: CSVEESRDEQYF
DNA: TGCAGCGTTGAAGAAAGCCGGGACGAGCAGTACTTC